This section outlines one T cell receptor (beta chain) sequence together with its context. Its antigen remains unknown. The sample comes from a study of shared clonotypes between healthy human individuals. General study findings and limits: Memory subsets had estimated richness that was generally smaller than that of naive subsets.

V shed 4 bases and J shed 8 bases, with 11 bases lying between them. Per germline, CDR1 MDHEN and CDR2 SYDVKM. This CDR3 spans 12 amino acids. Produced via immunoSEQ multiplex PCR; TCRdb's table is partial and in-frame only. The data contain around 1.5 million clones, approximately 98% of them singletons. The chain combines TRBV28 with TRBJ1-2, with a weak D call TRBD1 (6 bases). The sequencing sample was made of naive CD4+ T cells sorted from blood. This sample's subset: CD45RA+ positively selected. This clonotype was sampled from a man in his thirties or forties in good health. CDR3 DNA sequence: TGTGCCAGCAGTTACGGGGGGCGCGGCTACACCTTC. It specifies CASSYGGRGYTF.